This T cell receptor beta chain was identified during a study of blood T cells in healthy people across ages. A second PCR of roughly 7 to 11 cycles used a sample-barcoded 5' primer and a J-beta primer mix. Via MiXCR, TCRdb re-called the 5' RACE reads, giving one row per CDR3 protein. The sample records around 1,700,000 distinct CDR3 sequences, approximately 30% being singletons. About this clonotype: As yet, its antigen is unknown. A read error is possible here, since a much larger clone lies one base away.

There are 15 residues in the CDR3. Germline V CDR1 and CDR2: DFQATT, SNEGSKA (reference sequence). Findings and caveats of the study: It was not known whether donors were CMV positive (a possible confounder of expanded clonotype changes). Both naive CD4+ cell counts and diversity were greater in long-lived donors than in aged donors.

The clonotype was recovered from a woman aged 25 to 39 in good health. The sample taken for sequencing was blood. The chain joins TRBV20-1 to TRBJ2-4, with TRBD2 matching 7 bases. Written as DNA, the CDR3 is TGCAGTGCTAGAGATCAGCGGGGCCAGCAGGACATTCGGTACTTC. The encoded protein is CSARDQRGQQDIRYF.